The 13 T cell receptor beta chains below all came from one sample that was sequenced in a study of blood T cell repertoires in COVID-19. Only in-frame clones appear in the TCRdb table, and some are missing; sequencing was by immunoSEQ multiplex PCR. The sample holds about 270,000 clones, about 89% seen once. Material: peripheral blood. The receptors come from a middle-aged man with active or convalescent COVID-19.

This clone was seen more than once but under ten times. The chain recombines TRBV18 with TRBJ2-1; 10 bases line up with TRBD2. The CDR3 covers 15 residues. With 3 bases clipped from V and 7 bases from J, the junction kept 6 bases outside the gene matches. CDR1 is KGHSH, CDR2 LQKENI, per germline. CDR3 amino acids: CASSPPGLANNEQFF. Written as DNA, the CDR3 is TGTGCCAGCTCACCTCCGGGACTAGCGAATAATGAGCAGTTCTTC.

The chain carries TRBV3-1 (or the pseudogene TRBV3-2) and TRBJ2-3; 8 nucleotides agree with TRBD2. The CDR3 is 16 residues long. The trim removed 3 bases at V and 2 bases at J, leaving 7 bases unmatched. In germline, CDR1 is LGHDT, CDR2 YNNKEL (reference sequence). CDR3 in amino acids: CASSQNELADTDTQYF. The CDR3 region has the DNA TGTGCCAGCAGCCAGAACGAACTAGCGGACACAGATACGCAGTATTTT.

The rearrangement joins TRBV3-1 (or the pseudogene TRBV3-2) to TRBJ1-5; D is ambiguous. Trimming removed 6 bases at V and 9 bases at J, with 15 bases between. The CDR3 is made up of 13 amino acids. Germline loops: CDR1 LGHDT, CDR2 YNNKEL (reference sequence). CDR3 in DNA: TGTGCCAGCAGTCCGACCGGGATCGGGCCCCAGCATTTT. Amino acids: CASSPTGIGPQHF.

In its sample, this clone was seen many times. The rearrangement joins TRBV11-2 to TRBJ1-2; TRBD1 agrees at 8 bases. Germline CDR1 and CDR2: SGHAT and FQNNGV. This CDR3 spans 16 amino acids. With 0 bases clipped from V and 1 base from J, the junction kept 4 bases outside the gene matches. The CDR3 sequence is CASSLDYRGGNYGYTF. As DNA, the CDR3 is TGTGCCAGCAGCTTAGATTACAGGGGGGGTAACTATGGCTACACCTTC.

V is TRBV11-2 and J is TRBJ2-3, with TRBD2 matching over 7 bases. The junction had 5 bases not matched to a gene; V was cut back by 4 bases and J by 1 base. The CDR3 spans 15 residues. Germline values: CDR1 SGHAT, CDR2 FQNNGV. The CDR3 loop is CASSSRETGTDTQYF. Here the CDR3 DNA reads TGTGCCAGCAGCTCGCGGGAGACTGGCACAGATACGCAGTATTTT.

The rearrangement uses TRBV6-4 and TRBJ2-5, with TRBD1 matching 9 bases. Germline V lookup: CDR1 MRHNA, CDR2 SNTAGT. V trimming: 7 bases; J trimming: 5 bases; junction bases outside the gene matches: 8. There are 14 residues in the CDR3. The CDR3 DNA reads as TGTGCCAGCAAGTGGCGGACAGGGGAGGAGACCCAGTACTTC. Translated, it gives CASKWRTGEETQYF.

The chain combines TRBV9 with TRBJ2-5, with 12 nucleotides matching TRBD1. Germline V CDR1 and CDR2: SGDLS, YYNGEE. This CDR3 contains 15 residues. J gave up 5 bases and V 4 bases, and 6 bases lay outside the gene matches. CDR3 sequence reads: CASSPRDRGPETQYF. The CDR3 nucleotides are TGTGCCAGCAGCCCCCGGGACAGGGGGCCTGAGACCCAGTACTTC.

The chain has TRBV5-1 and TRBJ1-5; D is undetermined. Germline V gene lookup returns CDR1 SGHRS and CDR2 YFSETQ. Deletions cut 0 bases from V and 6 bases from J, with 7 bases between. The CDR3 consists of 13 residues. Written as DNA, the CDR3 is TGCGCCAGCAGCTTGGAGGCGGGTCAGCCCCAGCATTTT. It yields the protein CASSLEAGQPQHF.

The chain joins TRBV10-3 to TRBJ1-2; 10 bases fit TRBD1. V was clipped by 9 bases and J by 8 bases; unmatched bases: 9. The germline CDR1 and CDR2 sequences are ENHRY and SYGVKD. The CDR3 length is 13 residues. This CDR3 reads CAMSPGQGYGYTF. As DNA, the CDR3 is TGTGCCATGTCACCGGGACAGGGGTACGGCTACACCTTC.

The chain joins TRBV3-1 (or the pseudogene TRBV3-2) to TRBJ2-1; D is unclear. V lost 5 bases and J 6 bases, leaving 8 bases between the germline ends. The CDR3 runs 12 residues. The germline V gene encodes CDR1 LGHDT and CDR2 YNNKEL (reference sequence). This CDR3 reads CASSSIGNEQFF. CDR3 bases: TGTGCCAGCAGCTCCATCGGCAATGAGCAGTTCTTC.

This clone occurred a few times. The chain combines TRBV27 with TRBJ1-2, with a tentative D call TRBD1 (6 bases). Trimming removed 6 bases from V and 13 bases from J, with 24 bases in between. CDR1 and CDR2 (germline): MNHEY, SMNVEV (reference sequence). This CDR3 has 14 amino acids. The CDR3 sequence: CASSILSGAGGVTF. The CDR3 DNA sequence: TGTGCCAGCAGCATTTTGTCAGGGGCGGGTGGAGTCACCTTC.

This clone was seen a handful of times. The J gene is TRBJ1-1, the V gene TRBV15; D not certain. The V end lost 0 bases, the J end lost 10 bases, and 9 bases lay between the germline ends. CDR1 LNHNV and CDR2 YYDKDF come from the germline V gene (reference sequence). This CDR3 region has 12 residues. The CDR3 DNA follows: TGTGCCACCAGCAGAGAGCGGGGAGTAGCTTTCTTT. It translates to CATSRERGVAFF.

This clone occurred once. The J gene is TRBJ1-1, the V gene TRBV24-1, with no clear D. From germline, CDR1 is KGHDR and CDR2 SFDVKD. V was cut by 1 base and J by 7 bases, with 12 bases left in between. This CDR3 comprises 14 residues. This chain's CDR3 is CATSDFKQPNEAFF. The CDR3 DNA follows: TGTGCCACCAGTGATTTCAAACAGCCAAATGAAGCTTTCTTT.